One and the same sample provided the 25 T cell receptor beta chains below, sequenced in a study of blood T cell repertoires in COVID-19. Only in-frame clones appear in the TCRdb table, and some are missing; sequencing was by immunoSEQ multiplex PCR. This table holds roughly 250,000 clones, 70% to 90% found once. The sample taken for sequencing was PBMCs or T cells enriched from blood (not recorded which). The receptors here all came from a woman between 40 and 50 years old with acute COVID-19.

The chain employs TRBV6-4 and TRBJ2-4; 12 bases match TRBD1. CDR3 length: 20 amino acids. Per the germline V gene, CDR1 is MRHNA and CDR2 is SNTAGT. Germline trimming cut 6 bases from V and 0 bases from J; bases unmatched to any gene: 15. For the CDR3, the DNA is TGTGCCAGCAGCGCTTTGACCGGGACAGGGGGCATCTTAGCCAAAAACATTCAGTACTTC. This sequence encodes CASSALTGTGGILAKNIQYF.

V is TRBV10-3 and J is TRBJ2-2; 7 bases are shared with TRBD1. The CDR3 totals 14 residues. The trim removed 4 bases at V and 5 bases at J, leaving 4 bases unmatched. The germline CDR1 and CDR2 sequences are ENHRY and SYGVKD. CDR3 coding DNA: TGTGCCATCAGTGGGGGACAGCATACCGGGGAGCTGTTTTTT. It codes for CAISGGQHTGELFF.

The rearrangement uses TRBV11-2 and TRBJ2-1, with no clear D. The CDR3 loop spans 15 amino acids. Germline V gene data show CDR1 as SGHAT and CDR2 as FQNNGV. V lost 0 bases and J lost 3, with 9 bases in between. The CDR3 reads CASSLDPTNYNEQFF. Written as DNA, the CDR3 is TGTGCCAGCAGCTTAGATCCCACTAACTACAATGAGCAGTTCTTC. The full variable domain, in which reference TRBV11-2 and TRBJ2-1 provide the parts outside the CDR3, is EAGVAQSPRYKIIEKRQSVAFWCNPISGHATLYWYQQILGQGPKLLIQFQNNGVVDDSQLPKDRFSAERLKGVDSTLKIQPAKLEDSAVYLCASSLDPTNYNEQFFGPGTRLTVL.

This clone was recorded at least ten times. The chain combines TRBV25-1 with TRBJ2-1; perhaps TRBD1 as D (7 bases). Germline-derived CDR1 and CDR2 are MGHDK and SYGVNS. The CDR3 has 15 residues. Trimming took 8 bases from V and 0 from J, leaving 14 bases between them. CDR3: CASLAGQSSYNEQFF. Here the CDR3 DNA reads TGTGCCAGCCTGGCGGGACAGAGCTCCTACAATGAGCAGTTCTTC.

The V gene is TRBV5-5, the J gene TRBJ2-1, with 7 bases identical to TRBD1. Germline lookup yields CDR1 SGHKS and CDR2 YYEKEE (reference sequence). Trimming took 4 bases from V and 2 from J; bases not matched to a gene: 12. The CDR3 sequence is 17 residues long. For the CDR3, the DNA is TGTGCCAGCAGCAGTCTACGACAGGGCCCGACCTACAATGAGCAGTTCTTC. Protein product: CASSSLRQGPTYNEQFF. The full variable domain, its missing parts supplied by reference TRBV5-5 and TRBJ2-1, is DAGVTQSPTHLIKTRGQQVTLRCSPISGHKSVSWYQQVLGQGPQFIFQYYEKEERGRGNFPDRFSARQFPNYSSELNVNALLLGDSALYLCASSSLRQGPTYNEQFFGPGTRLTVL.

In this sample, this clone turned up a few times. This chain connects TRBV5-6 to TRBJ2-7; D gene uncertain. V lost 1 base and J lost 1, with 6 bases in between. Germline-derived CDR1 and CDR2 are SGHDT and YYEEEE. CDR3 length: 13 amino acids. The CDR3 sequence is CASSLTPSYEQYF. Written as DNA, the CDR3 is TGTGCCAGCAGCTTGACACCGTCCTACGAGCAGTACTTC.

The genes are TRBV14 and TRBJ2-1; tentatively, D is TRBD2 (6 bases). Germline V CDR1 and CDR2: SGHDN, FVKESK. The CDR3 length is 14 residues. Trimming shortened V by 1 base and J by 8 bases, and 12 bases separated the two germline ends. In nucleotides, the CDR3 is TGTGCCAGCAGCCAAGTGGAGCGGGCGGATGAGCAGTTCTTC. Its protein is CASSQVERADEQFF.

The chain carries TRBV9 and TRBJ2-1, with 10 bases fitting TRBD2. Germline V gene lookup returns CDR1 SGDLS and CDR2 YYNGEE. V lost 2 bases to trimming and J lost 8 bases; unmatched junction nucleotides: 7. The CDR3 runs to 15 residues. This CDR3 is CASSVPLAGADEQFF. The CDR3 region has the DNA TGTGCCAGCAGCGTCCCCCTAGCGGGGGCTGATGAGCAGTTCTTC.

CDR3 amino acids: CASSHPGGANENEQFF. For the CDR3, the DNA is TGTGCCAGCTCCCATCCGGGGGGGGCAAATGAAAATGAGCAGTTCTTC. The V call is TRBV18, the J call TRBJ2-1, with 8 bases lining up with TRBD2. This CDR3 is 16 amino acids long. After removal of 6 bases from V and 7 bases from J, the junction contained 14 bases not matched to a gene. Germline V lookup: CDR1 KGHSH, CDR2 LQKENI.

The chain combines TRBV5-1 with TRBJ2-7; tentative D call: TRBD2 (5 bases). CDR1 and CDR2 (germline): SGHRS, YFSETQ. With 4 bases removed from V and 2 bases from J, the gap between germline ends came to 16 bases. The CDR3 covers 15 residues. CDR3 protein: CASSAGGPDTYEQYF. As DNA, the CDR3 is TGCGCCAGCAGCGCGGGCGGGCCAGATACCTACGAGCAGTACTTC.

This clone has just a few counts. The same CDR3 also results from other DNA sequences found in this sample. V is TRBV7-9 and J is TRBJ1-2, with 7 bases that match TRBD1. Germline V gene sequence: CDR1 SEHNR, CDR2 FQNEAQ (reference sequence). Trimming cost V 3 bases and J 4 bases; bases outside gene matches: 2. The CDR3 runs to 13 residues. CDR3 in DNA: TGTGCCAGCAGCTTGGGGACAGCCTATGGCTACACCTTC. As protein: CASSLGTAYGYTF. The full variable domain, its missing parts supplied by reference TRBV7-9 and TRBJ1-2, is DTGVSQNPRHKITKRGQNVTFRCDPISEHNRLYWYRQTLGQGPEFLTYFQNEAQLEKSRLLSDRFSAERPKGSFSTLEIQRTEQGDSAMYLCASSLGTAYGYTFGSGTRLTVV.

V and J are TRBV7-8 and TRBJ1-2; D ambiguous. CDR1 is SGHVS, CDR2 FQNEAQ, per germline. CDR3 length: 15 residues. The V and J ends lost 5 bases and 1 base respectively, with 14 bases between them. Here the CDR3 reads CASSPIGLSNYGYTF. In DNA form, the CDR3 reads TGTGCCAGCAGCCCTATCGGACTGAGTAACTATGGCTACACCTTC.

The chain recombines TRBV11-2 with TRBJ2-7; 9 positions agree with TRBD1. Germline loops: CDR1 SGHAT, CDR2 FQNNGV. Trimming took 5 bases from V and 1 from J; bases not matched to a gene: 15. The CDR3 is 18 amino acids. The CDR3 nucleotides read TGTGCCAGCAGCCCTCTAAACAGGGGGCGCGGTGAATCCTACGAGCAGTACTTC. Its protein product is CASSPLNRGRGESYEQYF.

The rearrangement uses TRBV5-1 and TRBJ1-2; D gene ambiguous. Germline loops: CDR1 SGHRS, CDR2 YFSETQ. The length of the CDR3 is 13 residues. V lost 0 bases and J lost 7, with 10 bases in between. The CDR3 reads CASSLAPEGGYTF. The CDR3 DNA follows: TGCGCCAGCAGCTTGGCCCCAGAGGGTGGCTACACCTTC.

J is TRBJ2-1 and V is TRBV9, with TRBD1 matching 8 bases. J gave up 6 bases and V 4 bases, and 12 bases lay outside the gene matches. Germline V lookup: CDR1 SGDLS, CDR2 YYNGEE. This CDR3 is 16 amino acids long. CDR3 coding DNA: TGTGCCAGCAGCACACCAACCGACAGGGGAGGCAATGAGCAGTTCTTC. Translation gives CASSTPTDRGGNEQFF.

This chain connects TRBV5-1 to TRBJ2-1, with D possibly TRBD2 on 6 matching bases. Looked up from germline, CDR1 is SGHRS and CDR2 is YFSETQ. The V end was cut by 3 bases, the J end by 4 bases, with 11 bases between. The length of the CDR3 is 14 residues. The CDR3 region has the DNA TGCGCCAGCAGCTGGCTAGCGTCTTACAATGAGCAGTTCTTC. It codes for CASSWLASYNEQFF.

The CDR3 spells CATSDWTSGSQDTQYF. In DNA, the CDR3 is TGTGCCACCAGTGATTGGACTAGCGGGAGTCAAGATACGCAGTATTTT. The chain carries TRBV24-1 and TRBJ2-3, with TRBD2 matching over 13 bases. This CDR3 spans 16 amino acids. V shed 2 bases and J 5 bases; nucleotides not matched to a gene: 3. CDR1 is KGHDR and CDR2 is SFDVKD in the germline V gene.

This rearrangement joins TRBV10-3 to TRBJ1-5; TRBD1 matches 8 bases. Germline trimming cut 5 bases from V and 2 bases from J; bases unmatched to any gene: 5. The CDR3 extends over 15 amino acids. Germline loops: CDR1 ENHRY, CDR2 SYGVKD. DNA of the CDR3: TGTGCCATCAGTACGGACAGGGTCGGCAATCAGCCCCAGCATTTT. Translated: CAISTDRVGNQPQHF.

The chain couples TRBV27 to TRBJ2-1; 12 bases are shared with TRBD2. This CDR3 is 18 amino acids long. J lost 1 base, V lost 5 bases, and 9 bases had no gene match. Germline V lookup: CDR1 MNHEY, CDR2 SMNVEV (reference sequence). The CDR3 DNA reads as TGTGCCAGCAGTGCCCGACTAGCGGGAGTAGGATCCTACAATGAGCAGTTCTTC. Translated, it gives CASSARLAGVGSYNEQFF.

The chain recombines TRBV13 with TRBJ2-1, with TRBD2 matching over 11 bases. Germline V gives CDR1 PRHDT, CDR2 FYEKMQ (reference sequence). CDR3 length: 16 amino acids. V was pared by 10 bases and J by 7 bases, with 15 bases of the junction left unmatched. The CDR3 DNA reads TGTGCCACCAGGGGGTCACTAGCGGGAGTATGGAATGAGCAGTTCTTC. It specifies CATRGSLAGVWNEQFF.

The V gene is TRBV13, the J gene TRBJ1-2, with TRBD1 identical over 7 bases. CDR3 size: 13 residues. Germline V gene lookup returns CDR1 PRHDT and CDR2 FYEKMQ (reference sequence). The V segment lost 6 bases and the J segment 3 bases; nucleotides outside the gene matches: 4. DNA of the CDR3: TGTGCCAGCAGTCGGACAGGCTACTATGGCTACACCTTC. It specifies CASSRTGYYGYTF. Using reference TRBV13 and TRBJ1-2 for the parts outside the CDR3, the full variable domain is AAGVIQSPRHLIKEKRETATLKCYPIPRHDTVYWYQQGPGQDPQFLISFYEKMQSDKGSIPDRFSAQQFSDYHSELNMSSLELGDSALYFCASSRTGYYGYTFGSGTRLTVV.

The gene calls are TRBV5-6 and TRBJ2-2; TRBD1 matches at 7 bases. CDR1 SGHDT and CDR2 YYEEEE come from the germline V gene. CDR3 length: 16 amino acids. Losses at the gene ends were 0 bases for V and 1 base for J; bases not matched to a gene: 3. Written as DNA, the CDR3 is TGTGCCAGCAGCTTGGCCCGGACAGGGAACACCGGGGAGCTGTTTTTT. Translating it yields CASSLARTGNTGELFF.

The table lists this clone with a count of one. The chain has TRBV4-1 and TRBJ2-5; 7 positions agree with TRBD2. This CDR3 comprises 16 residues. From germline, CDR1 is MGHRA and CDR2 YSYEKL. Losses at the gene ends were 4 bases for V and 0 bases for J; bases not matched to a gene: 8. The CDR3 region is CASSRASGGDQETQYF. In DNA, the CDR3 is TGCGCCAGCAGCCGAGCTAGCGGAGGAGACCAAGAGACCCAGTACTTC.

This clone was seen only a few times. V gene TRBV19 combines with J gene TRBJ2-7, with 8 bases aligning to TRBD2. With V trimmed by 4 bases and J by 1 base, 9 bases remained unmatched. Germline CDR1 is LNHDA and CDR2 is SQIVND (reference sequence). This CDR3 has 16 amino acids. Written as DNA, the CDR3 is TGTGCCAGTAGTAACCATCTCGGGACTAGATCCTACGAGCAGTACTTC. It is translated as CASSNHLGTRSYEQYF.

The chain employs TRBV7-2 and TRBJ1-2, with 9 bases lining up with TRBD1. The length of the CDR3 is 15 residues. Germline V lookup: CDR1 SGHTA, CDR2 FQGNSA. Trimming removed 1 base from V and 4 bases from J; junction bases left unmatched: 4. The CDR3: CASSLGQGGVYGYTF. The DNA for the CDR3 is TGTGCCAGCAGCTTAGGACAGGGGGGTGTCTATGGCTACACCTTC. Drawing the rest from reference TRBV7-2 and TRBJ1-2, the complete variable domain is GAGVSQSPSNKVTEKGKDVELRCDPISGHTALYWYRQSLGQGLEFLIYFQGNSAPDKSGLPSDRFSAERTGGSVSTLTIQRTQQEDSAVYLCASSLGQGGVYGYTFGSGTRLTVV.